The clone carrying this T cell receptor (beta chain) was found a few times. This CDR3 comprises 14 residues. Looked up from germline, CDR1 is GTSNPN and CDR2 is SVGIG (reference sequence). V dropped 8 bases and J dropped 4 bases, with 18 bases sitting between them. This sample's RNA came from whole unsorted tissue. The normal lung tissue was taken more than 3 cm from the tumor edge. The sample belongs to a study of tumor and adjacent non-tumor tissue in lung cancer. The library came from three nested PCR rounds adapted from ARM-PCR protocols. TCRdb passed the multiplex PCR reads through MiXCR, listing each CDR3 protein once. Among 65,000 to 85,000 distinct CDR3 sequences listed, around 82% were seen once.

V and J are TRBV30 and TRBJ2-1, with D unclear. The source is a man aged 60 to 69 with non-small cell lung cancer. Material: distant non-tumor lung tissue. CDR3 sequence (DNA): TGTGCCCACCGGGCTCCTCCCCAATACAATGAGCAGTTCTTC. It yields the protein CAHRAPPQYNEQFF.